The 6 T cell receptor beta chains listed next were all sequenced from one sample in a study of blood T cell repertoires in COVID-19. Only in-frame clones appear in the TCRdb table, and some are missing; sequencing was by immunoSEQ multiplex PCR. This table has approximately 150,000 clones, 60% to 85% appearing once. Sequenced input: peripheral blood. The source is a man over 45 with active or convalescent COVID-19.

V is TRBV9 and J is TRBJ2-1; 10 nucleotides align to TRBD1. Germline V gene lookup returns CDR1 SGDLS and CDR2 YYNGEE. Unmatched junction bases numbered 17, after V lost 4 bases and J lost 10 bases. This CDR3 is 17 amino acids long. The CDR3 DNA sequence: TGTGCCAGCAGCCCACGACGGGGGACAGGGGCGTGGAACGAGCAGTTCTTC. Its translation is CASSPRRGTGAWNEQFF.

The chain joins TRBV4-1 to TRBJ2-1; 8 nucleotides line up with TRBD2. The CDR3 is 17 residues long. V was pared by 5 bases and J by 6 bases, with 15 bases of the junction left unmatched. Germline V gives CDR1 MGHRA, CDR2 YSYEKL. CDR3 bases: TGCGCCAGCAGCTCAGCCGGACTGACTAGCGCACGCAATGAGCAGTTCTTC. Translated, it gives CASSSAGLTSARNEQFF.

The chain joins TRBV7-3 to TRBJ2-3; maybe TRBD2 (6 bases). Germline CDR1 reads SGHTA; CDR2 reads FQGTGA. The CDR3 runs to 13 residues. V lost 2 bases and J 5 bases, leaving 8 bases between the germline ends. The DNA of the CDR3 is TGTGCCAGCAGCTTACCGGAGGGAGATACGCAGTATTTT. Protein: CASSLPEGDTQYF. Combining the CDR3 with reference TRBV7-3 and TRBJ2-3 gives the whole variable domain GAGVSQTPSNKVTEKGKYVELRCDPISGHTALYWYRQSLGQGPEFLIYFQGTGAADDSGLPNDRFFAVRPEGSVSTLKIQRTERGDSAVYLCASSLPEGDTQYFGPGTRLTVL.

This clone was found once. This rearrangement joins TRBV7-9 to TRBJ1-2, with 9 bases aligning to TRBD1. This CDR3 is built from 15 residues. V lost 1 base to trimming and J lost 3 bases; unmatched junction nucleotides: 3. CDR1 and CDR2 from the germline V gene are SEHNR and FQNEAQ (reference sequence). The CDR3 is CASSLGTGADYGYTF. CDR3 nucleotides: TGTGCCAGCAGCTTAGGGACAGGGGCTGACTATGGCTACACCTTC.

J is TRBJ2-3 and V is TRBV27, with 8 bases fitting TRBD2. Germline V gene lookup returns CDR1 MNHEY and CDR2 SMNVEV (reference sequence). Trimming removed 3 bases from V and 7 bases from J; junction bases left unmatched: 15. The CDR3 is 17 amino acids. In nucleotides, the CDR3 is TGTGCCAGCAGTTTCTGGGTGGGGGCGGGAGGATCTCATACGCAGTATTTT. It yields the protein CASSFWVGAGGSHTQYF.

This clone was seen only once. The gene calls are TRBV5-1 and TRBJ1-2; 8 bases align to TRBD1. CDR1 is SGHRS and CDR2 is YFSETQ in the germline V gene. The CDR3 runs to 13 residues. J gave up 4 bases and V 3 bases, and 2 bases lay outside the gene matches. CDR3 residues: CASSSTGGYGYTF. The CDR3 DNA sequence: TGCGCCAGCAGCTCCACAGGGGGCTATGGCTACACCTTC.